What follows are 22 T cell receptor beta chains derived from one specimen sequenced in a study of blood T cell repertoires in COVID-19. The data were produced by immunoSEQ multiplex PCR, yet TCRdb's version contains in-frame clones alone and is incomplete. The sample has a few hundred thousand clones, approximately 91% seen once. The sequencing sample was made of peripheral blood. These receptors were collected from a woman between 55 and 75 years old with acute or convalescent COVID-19.

The chain carries TRBV28 and TRBJ2-1; maybe TRBD1 (6 bases). In germline, CDR1 is MDHEN, CDR2 SYDVKM. The CDR3 has 12 amino acids. With 6 bases removed from V and 7 bases from J, the gap between germline ends came to 10 bases. CDR3 in amino acids: CASSHRVNEQFF. DNA for the CDR3: TGTGCCAGCAGCCACAGGGTAAATGAGCAGTTCTTC.

The chain is built from TRBV5-1 and TRBJ2-1; 7 bases match TRBD2. Germline V gene data show CDR1 as SGHRS and CDR2 as YFSETQ. Trimming cost V 4 bases and J 5 bases; bases outside gene matches: 9. The CDR3 has 15 residues. This CDR3 reads CASSPLLAVHNEQFF. DNA for the CDR3: TGCGCCAGCAGCCCCCTCCTAGCGGTTCACAATGAGCAGTTCTTC.

V gene TRBV28 combines with J gene TRBJ2-1; TRBD1 matches at 8 bases. With 6 bases clipped from V and 4 bases from J, the junction kept 8 bases outside the gene matches. Germline CDR1 MDHEN, CDR2 SYDVKM. The CDR3 contains 15 residues. The CDR3 nucleotides are TGTGCCAGCAGCTCCGGGACAGGAAGGTACAATGAGCAGTTCTTC. It translates to CASSSGTGRYNEQFF.

The chain is built from TRBV2 and TRBJ2-3; TRBD2 aligns across 7 bases. Germline V gene sequence: CDR1 SNHLY, CDR2 FYNNEI. This CDR3 region has 16 residues. J lost 0 bases, V lost 4 bases, and 7 bases had no gene match. CDR3 DNA: TGTGCCAGCAGTGGTTGGCGGGGGAGGAGCACAGATACGCAGTATTTT. Its protein is CASSGWRGRSTDTQYF.

In its sample, this clone was seen once. The chain recombines TRBV7-9 with TRBJ2-2, with D possibly matching TRBD1 (6 bases). The germline V gene encodes CDR1 SEHNR and CDR2 FQNEAQ (reference sequence). V was shortened by 4 bases and J by 6 bases, with 9 bases between the two germline ends. This CDR3 is 13 amino acids long. The CDR3 nucleotides read TGTGCCAGCAGCTGGGCAGGGGCCGGGGAGCTGTTTTTT. It yields the protein CASSWAGAGELFF.

This clone was picked up a small number of times. J is TRBJ2-1 and V is TRBV4-2; a possible D gene is TRBD2 (5 bases). Germline lookup yields CDR1 LGHNA and CDR2 YNFKEQ. This CDR3 has 16 amino acids. V lost 0 bases to trimming and J lost 3 bases, with 12 bases between them. CDR3: CASSQENGNYYNEQFF. The CDR3, as DNA: TGTGCCAGCAGCCAAGAAAACGGGAACTACTACAATGAGCAGTTCTTC.

Comment on this clone: Other DNA sequences within the sample encode an identical CDR3. CDR3 loop: CASSSGGYNEQFF. The CDR3 DNA reads TGTGCCAGCAGCAGCGGGGGCTACAATGAGCAGTTCTTC. This sequence joins TRBV9 and TRBJ2-1; TRBD2 aligns across 8 bases. The germline CDR1 and CDR2 sequences are SGDLS and YYNGEE. This CDR3 contains 13 residues. V trimming: 4 bases; J trimming: 3 bases; junction bases outside the gene matches: 0.

This clone showed up just a few times. The chain recombines TRBV4-1 with TRBJ1-4; no clear D. The germline CDR1 and CDR2 sequences are MGHRA and YSYEKL. CDR3 length equals 13 residues. V was trimmed by 2 bases and J by 7 bases, leaving 8 bases between them. The CDR3 sequence: CASSQTRGEKLFF. In DNA form, the CDR3 reads TGCGCCAGCAGCCAAACTCGGGGTGAAAAACTGTTTTTT.

The V and J genes are TRBV2 and TRBJ1-1, with TRBD1 matching 10 bases. V lost 6 bases and J lost 5; bases outside the gene matches: 3. The CDR3 is 13 amino acids. Germline values: CDR1 SNHLY, CDR2 FYNNEI. The CDR3 sequence: CASRRTGGTEAFF. The CDR3 DNA is TGTGCCAGCAGACGGACAGGGGGGACTGAAGCTTTCTTT.

The chain joins TRBV6-5 to TRBJ2-5; TRBD1 agrees at 7 bases. The CDR3 extends over 14 amino acids. Trimming at V came to 4 bases and at J to 1 base, leaving 3 bases not matched to a gene. Germline V gene sequence: CDR1 MNHEY, CDR2 SVGAGI. The CDR3 DNA reads as TGTGCCAGCAGTTTTAGGACAGGCCAAGAGACCCAGTACTTC. Its translation is CASSFRTGQETQYF.

The CDR3 reads CASSGRDYEQYF. DNA for the CDR3: TGTGCCAGTAGTGGCAGGGACTACGAGCAGTACTTC. The chain links TRBV19 to TRBJ2-7; the D gene is possibly TRBD1 (5 bases). V dropped 5 bases and J dropped 3 bases, with 8 bases sitting between them. CDR3 length: 12 residues. Germline V gene data show CDR1 as LNHDA and CDR2 as SQIVND (reference sequence).

The J gene is TRBJ1-6, the V gene TRBV2, with TRBD1 matching over 7 bases. This CDR3 is 15 amino acids long. Per the germline V gene, CDR1 is SNHLY and CDR2 is FYNNEI. The V segment lost 6 bases and the J segment 7 bases; nucleotides outside the gene matches: 9. The CDR3 sequence: CASRPGQVENSPLHF. The CDR3 DNA sequence: TGTGCCAGCAGACCCGGACAGGTCGAAAATTCACCCCTCCACTTT.

V gene TRBV7-2 combines with J gene TRBJ2-7; TRBD1 aligns across 11 bases. The CDR3 has 16 amino acids. V lost 5 bases to trimming and J lost 2 bases; unmatched junction nucleotides: 8. CDR1 and CDR2 (germline): SGHTA, FQGNSA. The CDR3 protein is CASSILGQGAAYEQYF. The CDR3 nucleotides read TGTGCCAGCAGCATACTTGGACAGGGGGCTGCCTACGAGCAGTACTTC.

J is TRBJ2-3 and V is TRBV5-1; D not certain. The CDR3 spans 13 residues. The ends were cut back, 5 bases at V and 2 bases at J, with 9 bases in the middle. The V gene's germline CDR1 is SGHRS and CDR2 YFSETQ. The CDR3 DNA follows: TGCGCCAGCAGGAGAACCTCCACAGATACGCAGTATTTT. Translation: CASRRTSTDTQYF.

This chain joins TRBV5-5 and TRBJ2-2; 9 nucleotides match TRBD2. Germline CDR1 SGHKS, CDR2 YYEKEE (reference sequence). The junction had 16 bases not matched to a gene; V was cut back by 3 bases and J by 4 bases. This CDR3 comprises 19 residues. The CDR3 spells CASSSEHNLAGVVTGELFF. The CDR3 nucleotides read TGTGCCAGCAGCTCGGAACACAACTTAGCGGGAGTTGTCACCGGGGAGCTGTTTTTT. Full variable domain (remainder filled in from reference TRBV5-5 and TRBJ2-2): DAGVTQSPTHLIKTRGQQVTLRCSPISGHKSVSWYQQVLGQGPQFIFQYYEKEERGRGNFPDRFSARQFPNYSSELNVNALLLGDSALYLCASSSEHNLAGVVTGELFFGEGSRLTVL.

This clone has a single count. The chain recombines TRBV5-1 with TRBJ1-1; 7 bases map to TRBD1. The CDR3 consists of 15 residues. Germline V gives CDR1 SGHRS, CDR2 YFSETQ. V was pared by 0 bases and J by 3 bases, with 5 bases of the junction left unmatched. The CDR3 DNA reads as TGCGCCAGCAGCTTGGACAGGGGATTTGACACTGAAGCTTTCTTT. Translated, it gives CASSLDRGFDTEAFF.

The chain employs TRBV2 and TRBJ2-7; 10 bases are a match to TRBD1. There are 12 residues in the CDR3. The germline V gene encodes CDR1 SNHLY and CDR2 FYNNEI. V was pared by 6 bases and J by 5 bases, with 1 base of the junction left unmatched. The CDR3 nucleotides read TGTGCCAGCAGCGGGACAGGGGACGAGCAGTACTTC. As protein: CASSGTGDEQYF.

The V call is TRBV21-1, the J call TRBJ1-5; the D call TRBD1 from the table was never checked on the DNA. TRBV21-1 is a pseudogene segment. CDR3 length equals 14 residues. The CDR3 DNA reads as TGTGCCAGGCGAACAGGGCTTCGCAATCAGCCCCAGCATTTT. It translates to CARRTGLRNQPQHF.

V is TRBV30 and J is TRBJ1-5, with 8 nucleotides matching TRBD1. This CDR3 region has 14 residues. The ends lost 5 bases at V and 6 bases at J; junction bases unmatched: 9. In germline, CDR1 is GTSNPN, CDR2 SVGIG (reference sequence). In DNA form, the CDR3 reads TGTGCCTGGTCTGATGGGACAGGAGGTCAGCCCCAGCATTTT. Translating it yields CAWSDGTGGQPQHF. The full variable domain, rest sourced from reference TRBV30 and TRBJ1-5, is SQTIHQWPATLVQPVGSPLSLECTVEGTSNPNLYWYRQAAGRGLQLLFYSVGIGQISSEVPQNLSASRPQDRQFILSSKKLLLSDSGFYLCAWSDGTGGQPQHFGDGTRLSIL.

This sequence joins TRBV24-1 and TRBJ2-3; 7 bases line up with TRBD2. Trimming removed 7 bases from V and 5 bases from J; junction bases left unmatched: 8. Looked up from germline, CDR1 is KGHDR and CDR2 is SFDVKD. This CDR3 comprises 14 residues. The CDR3 spells CATSARREQDTQYF. As DNA, the CDR3 is TGTGCCACCAGCGCTCGGCGGGAGCAAGATACGCAGTATTTT.

This chain connects TRBV7-3 to TRBJ2-6; D remains unclear. V lost 2 bases and J lost 1, with 18 bases in between. Germline V lookup: CDR1 SGHTA, CDR2 FQGTGA. This CDR3 comprises 19 residues. The CDR3 DNA sequence: TGTGCCAGCAGCTTACGCGCCAGGTTAACCCCATCTGGGGCCAACGTCCTGACTTTC. It encodes CASSLRARLTPSGANVLTF. Together with reference TRBV7-3 and TRBJ2-6, the CDR3 gives the full variable domain: GAGVSQTPSNKVTEKGKYVELRCDPISGHTALYWYRQSLGQGPEFLIYFQGTGAADDSGLPNDRFFAVRPEGSVSTLKIQRTERGDSAVYLCASSLRARLTPSGANVLTFGAGSRLTVL.

This clone was detected once. The chain employs TRBV15 and TRBJ1-2; TRBD1 matches at 7 bases. This CDR3 contains 13 residues. J gave up 7 bases and V 0 bases, and 2 bases lay outside the gene matches. CDR1 is LNHNV and CDR2 is YYDKDF in the germline V gene (reference sequence). DNA for the CDR3: TGTGCCACCAGCAGAGACAGGGGGGTTGGCTACACCTTC. Translation gives CATSRDRGVGYTF.